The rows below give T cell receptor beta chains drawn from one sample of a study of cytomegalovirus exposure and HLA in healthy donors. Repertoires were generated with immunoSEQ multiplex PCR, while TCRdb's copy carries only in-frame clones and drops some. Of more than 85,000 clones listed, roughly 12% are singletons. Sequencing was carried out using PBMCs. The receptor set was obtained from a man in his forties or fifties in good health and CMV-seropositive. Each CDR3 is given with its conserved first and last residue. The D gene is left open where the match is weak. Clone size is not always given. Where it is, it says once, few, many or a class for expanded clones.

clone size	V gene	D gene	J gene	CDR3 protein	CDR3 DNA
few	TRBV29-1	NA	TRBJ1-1	CSFTGFNTEAFF	TGCAGCTTTACAGGGTTCAACACTGAAGCTTTCTTT
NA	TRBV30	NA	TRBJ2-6	CAWTSGANVLTF	TGTGCCTGGACATCTGGGGCCAACGTCCTGACTTTC
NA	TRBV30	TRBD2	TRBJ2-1	CAYLAGSNEQFF	TGTGCCTACCTAGCGGGAAGTAATGAGCAGTTCTTC
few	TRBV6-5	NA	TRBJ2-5	CASSYDSEETQYF	TGTGCCAGCAGTTACGACAGTGAAGAGACCCAGTACTTC
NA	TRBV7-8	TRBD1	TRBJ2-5	CASSLRGRETQYF	TGTGCCAGCAGCCTTAGGGGGCGGGAGACCCAGTACTTC
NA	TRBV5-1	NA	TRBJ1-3	CASSLAGRHSGNTIYF	TGCGCCAGCAGCTTGGCCGGGAGGCACTCTGGAAACACCATATATTTT
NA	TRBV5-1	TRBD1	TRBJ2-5	CASSVGQGRETQYF	TGCGCCAGCAGCGTAGGACAGGGTCGGGAGACCCAGTACTTC
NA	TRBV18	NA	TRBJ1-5	CASSRILGANQPQHF	TGTGCCAGCTCGCGTATATTGGGGGCGAATCAGCCCCAGCATTTT
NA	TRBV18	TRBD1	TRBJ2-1	CASSPRTGKGYEQFF	TGTGCCAGCTCACCGCGGACAGGGAAGGGATATGAGCAGTTCTTC
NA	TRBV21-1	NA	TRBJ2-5	CASSKSEQETQYF	TGTGCCAGCAGCAAAAGCGAGCAAGAGACCCAGTACTTC
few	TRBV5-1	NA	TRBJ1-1	CASREENTEAFF	TGCGCCAGCAGGGAGGAGAACACTGAAGCTTTCTTT
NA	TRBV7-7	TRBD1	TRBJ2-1	CASSLGQGEYNEQFF	TGTGCTAGCAGCCTGGGACAGGGAGAGTACAATGAGCAGTTCTTC